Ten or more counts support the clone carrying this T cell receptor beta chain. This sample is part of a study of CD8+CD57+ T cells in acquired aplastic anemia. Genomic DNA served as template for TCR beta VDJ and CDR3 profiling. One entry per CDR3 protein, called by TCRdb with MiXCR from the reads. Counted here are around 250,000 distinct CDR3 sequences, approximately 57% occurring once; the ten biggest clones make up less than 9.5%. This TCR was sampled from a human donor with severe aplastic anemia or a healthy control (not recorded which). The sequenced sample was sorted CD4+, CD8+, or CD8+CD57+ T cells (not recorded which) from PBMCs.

This CDR3 reads CASTTAGETQYF. CDR3 nucleotide sequence: TGTGCCAGCACTACAGCGGGAGAGACCCAGTACTTC. V usage is TRBV2 and J usage is TRBJ2-5, with D possibly TRBD2 on 6 matching bases. This CDR3 is built from 12 residues. Germline V lookup: CDR1 SNHLY, CDR2 FYNNEI. Trimming stripped 7 bases from V and 4 bases from J, with 10 bases between.